The clone carrying this T cell receptor (beta chain) was detected ten times or more. Its antigen remains unidentified. This specimen belongs to a study of T cells in Graves' hyperthyroidism and ophthalmopathy. Study-wide findings and caveats: The model foresaw ophthalmopathy a median around 6 months prior to onset.

V was shortened by 7 bases and J by 2 bases, with 11 bases between the two germline ends. Germline V gives CDR1 SNHLY, CDR2 FYNNEI. The CDR3 length is 13 residues. It was considered stable Graves' hyperthyroidism when ophthalmopathy did not progress within 18 months. Amplified TCR beta CDR3 regions derived from RNA transcripts. First-round RT-PCR of the TCR CDR3 relied on the HTBI primer set. TCRdb reanalysed the multiplex PCR reads using MiXCR and keeps one entry per CDR3 protein. The data contain about 480,000 distinct CDR3 sequences, approximately 15% of them singletons. This sequence was found in a young woman with Graves' hyperthyroidism. Sequencing used blood. V gene TRBV2 combines with J gene TRBJ2-5; D remains ambiguous. The CDR3: CASTEGLQETQYF. CDR3 DNA sequence: TGTGCCAGCACCGAAGGGTTGCAAGAGACCCAGTACTTC. Using reference TRBV2 and TRBJ2-5 for the parts outside the CDR3, the full variable domain is EPEVTQTPSHQVTQMGQEVILRCVPISNHLYFYWYRQILGQKVEFLVSFYNNEISEKSEIFDDQFSVERPDGSNFTLKIRSTKLEDSAMYFCASTEGLQETQYFGPGTRLLVL.